Sequencing of this TCR beta chain was carried out in a study of T cell clonality in common variable immunodeficiency. Study results and caveats: Reportedly, TCR beta sequences from common variable immunodeficiency showed fewer deletions and N-nucleotide insertions. TCRbeta clonality was increased in CVID versus healthy controls.

Equal genomic DNA amounts from CVID and control samples were sequenced. TCRdb keeps only in-frame clones here, not all; method: immunoSEQ multiplex PCR. Observed in the sample are approximately 20,000 clones, none of them singletons. Heparinized whole blood, roughly 5 to 8 ml, came from each donor. This clone was observed many times. Antigen unknown. The sequence was collected from a human donor with common variable immunodeficiency. What was sequenced was peripheral blood mononuclear cells.

The CDR3 spells CASSFRRTYNSPLHF. The sequenced part of the CDR3 DNA is TGTGCCAGCAGCTTTAGAAGAACGTATAATTCACCC. V gene TRBV7-2 combines with J gene TRBJ1-6; D gene uncertain. The CDR3 is cut off 3 residues early in the read; its end comes from the germline J gene. The germline CDR1 and CDR2 sequences are SGHTA and FQGNSA. The V and J ends lost 3 bases and 4 bases respectively, with 10 bases between them. This CDR3 region has 15 residues.